The source of this TCR beta chain is a study of kidney transplant recipient with SARS-CoV-2 infection (dated by TCRdb to 2020 to 2023). Sequenced on an Illumina MiSeq. Profiling of the peripheral T cell repertoire targeted human TCRbeta genes. In the source study's methods: Beta-binomial modelling was used to test for differences in clonotype abundance while accounting for variability over time. Expanded clonotypes were screened against the ImmuneCODE reference database of SARS-CoV-2-associated TCRs and were mapped to viral genome regions. Further repertoire analyses covered TRBV gene usage, CDR3 length, CDR3 amino acid overlap between time points, clonotype abundance distributions and Jaccard similarity. TCRdb trimmed public reads at Q25 via fastp, called clones via MiXCR and kept in-frame beta chains. Each entry merges the rows of one CDR3 protein and shows their most common DNA and genes. Clone size and V and J calls follow TCRdb, not the original study. Counted in this sample were some 220,000 distinct CDR3 sequences; around 28% of them appeared once. The biggest ten clones account for under 9.5% of the sample.

This clonotype occurred a few times. Its antigen is still unknown. One base away there is no much larger clone; base qualities are not given. Explained via the paper, the time point label denotes: pre-pandemic baseline sample and day 111 after first positive SARS-CoV-2 test. The CDR3 holds 14 amino acids from the cysteine to the phenylalanine. This entry keeps only the CDR3 DNA: 42 bases, framed from base 1. V is cut by 5 bases and J by 0 bases, and the space between the germline ends is 10 bases. According to the germline V gene, CDR1 reads SGDLS and CDR2 reads YYNGEE. The source was a blood sample, collected at baseline and between days 110 and 120 from a kidney transplant recipient. This TCR came from a male patient between 25 and 39 years old who had COVID-19 and was a kidney transplant recipient. In transplant recipients, some T cells may be of donor rather than host origin. The chain is encoded by TRBV9 joined to TRBJ2-3, with no reliable assignment of the D segment. The sequenced DNA: TGTGCCAGCAGATTGAGTTCTAGCACAGATACGCAGTATTTT. Translation gives CASRLSSSTDTQYF.